This is a list of T cell receptor beta chains from one sample in a study of OX40 agonist ivuxolimab in advanced cancers. Sequenced by immunoSEQ multiplex PCR; TCRdb stores in-frame clones only, minus some. The sample consists of about 58,000 clones, about 88% of them appearing once. The material was CD4+ or CD8+ T cells sorted from blood, obtained in a trial of the OX40 agonist ivuxolimab. Source of these receptors: an adult with an advanced solid tumor such as melanoma, head and neck, liver or kidney cancer. Both conserved end residues are part of each CDR3. A D gene is named only where the DNA matches it firmly. Size is omitted from some rows. Given values are once, few, many or a class for expanded clones.

NA | NA | TRBJ2-7 | TRBV28 | TGTGCCAGCAGTTTGGAGGGACAGCCCTACGAGCAGTACTTC | CASSLEGQPYEQYF
NA | NA | TRBJ1-1 | TRBV7-9 | TGTGCCAGCACCCCCCCGAGAACTGTTAACACTGAAGCTTTCTTT | CASTPPRTVNTEAFF
few | TRBD1 | TRBJ1-5 | TRBV28 | TGTGCCAGCAGACAGGGGGTGGTTGGTCAGCCCCAGCATTTT | CASRQGVVGQPQHF
NA | NA | TRBJ2-7 | TRBV2 | TGTGCCAGCAGTCCTCGGACGGCCGCCTACGAGCAGTACTTC | CASSPRTAAYEQYF
NA | TRBD1 | TRBJ2-6 | TRBV4-2 | TGTGCCAGCGGACAGGGAAACGCTGGGGCCAACGTCCTGACTTTC | CASGQGNAGANVLTF
NA | NA | TRBJ1-2 | TRBV27 | TGTGCCAGCAGTAACCAACTTCTCTCGGGGAGCTACACCTTC | CASSNQLLSGSYTF
NA | NA | TRBJ1-2 | TRBV29-1 | TGCAGCGTTGAGACCTCCTGGGGAGGCTACACCTTC | CSVETSWGGYTF
few | NA | TRBJ2-1 | TRBV6-4 | TGTGCCAGCAGTGACTCCGGGGGAGTCAGCTCCTACAATGAGCAGTTCTTC | CASSDSGGVSSYNEQFF
NA | TRBD1 | TRBJ1-2 | TRBV7-6 | TGTGCCAGCAGCCCCGGGACAGGGAGGGCCACTAACTATGGCTACACCTTC | CASSPGTGRATNYGYTF
NA | NA | TRBJ2-5 | TRBV5-1 | TGCGCCAGCAGCTTGCTCCCACTGGGAGAGGGAGAGACCCAGTACTTC | CASSLLPLGEGETQYF
NA | NA | TRBJ1-5 | TRBV19 | TGTGCCAGTAGTATAGGCGTGCATCTTGTCAATCAGCCCCAGCATTTT | CASSIGVHLVNQPQHF
NA | NA | TRBJ1-1 | TRBV5-1 | TGCGCCAGCAGCCCGGGGCACAGGAACACTGAAGCTTTCTTT | CASSPGHRNTEAFF
NA | TRBD1 | TRBJ2-2 | TRBV6-1 | TGTGCCAGCATCGACAGGGAGAGGGCCACCGGGGAGCTGTTTTTT | CASIDRERATGELFF
once | TRBD1 | TRBJ1-3 | TRBV5-4 | TGTGCCAGCAGCTTAGGAGGGGGCTCCTCTGGAAACACCATATATTTT | CASSLGGGSSGNTIYF
NA | NA | TRBJ2-7 | TRBV7-9 | TGTGCCAGCAGCCTTAGGTACGAGCAGTACTTC | CASSLRYEQYF
NA | NA | TRBJ1-1 | TRBV30 | TGTGCCTGGAGTCCCCTTAAGAGATCAGCTTTCTTT | CAWSPLKRSAFF
NA | NA | TRBJ1-2 | TRBV4-1 | TGCGCCAGCAGCCCCACACCGGTTGAAACAAACTATGGCTACACCTTC | CASSPTPVETNYGYTF
NA | TRBD1 | TRBJ2-3 | TRBV7-2 | TGTGCCAGCAGCCCGGACAGGGCATTGGGAAATACGCAGTATTTT | CASSPDRALGNTQYF
NA | TRBD1 | TRBJ2-3 | TRBV10-1 | TGCGCCAGCAGTCCCAGGACAGGGAAGACAGATACGCAGTATTTT | CASSPRTGKTDTQYF
NA | TRBD2 | TRBJ2-1 | TRBV9 | TGTGCCAGCAGCGTTGGCGGGGGGGTCTACAATGAGCAGTTCTTC | CASSVGGGVYNEQFF
few | NA | TRBJ2-7 | TRBV7-9 | TGTGCCAGCAGCCGCCCTTTCTACGAGCAGTACTTC | CASSRPFYEQYF
NA | NA | TRBJ2-3 | TRBV27 | TGTGCCAGCAGTTCGACGGGTCTGAGGACAGATACGCAGTATTTT | CASSSTGLRTDTQYF
NA | NA | TRBJ1-5 | TRBV2 | TGTGCCACCACTGGGGGGGGATCGGGCAATCAGCCCCAGCATTTT | CATTGGGSGNQPQHF
NA | NA | TRBJ2-5 | TRBV10-2 | TGCGCCAGCAGTCCAGCAGGGCGGAGGGAGACCCAGTACTTC | CASSPAGRRETQYF
NA | TRBD2 | TRBJ2-3 | TRBV6-1 | TGTGCCAGCAGAATCTGGGGGAGGGGCACAGATACGCAGTATTTT | CASRIWGRGTDTQYF
NA | TRBD1 | TRBJ2-7 | TRBV28 | TGTGCCAGCACCTTACAGACAGGGAACTACGAGCAGTACTTC | CASTLQTGNYEQYF
NA | NA | TRBJ2-7 | TRBV7-2 | TGTGCCAGCAGCTTAGAACGTCCCAGCTCCTACGAGCAGTACTTC | CASSLERPSSYEQYF
NA | TRBD2 | TRBJ2-3 | TRBV5-1 | TGCGCCAGCAGCCGAACTCAGACTAGCGGAAGCACAGATACGCAGTATTTT | CASSRTQTSGSTDTQYF
NA | NA | TRBJ1-1 | TRBV5-6 | TGTGCCAGCAGCCTTGTGGAAACTGAAGCTTTCTTT | CASSLVETEAFF
NA | NA | TRBJ2-1 | TRBV2 | TGTGCCAGCAGGTCGGGGGCGATCTACAATGAGCAGTTCTTC | CASRSGAIYNEQFF
NA | NA | TRBJ2-1 | TRBV27 | TGTGCCAGCAAACCGGGACATCTCTACAATGAGCAGTTCTTC | CASKPGHLYNEQFF
few | TRBD1 | TRBJ1-6 | TRBV7-3 | TGTGCCAGCAGCTTGGGCACCAGGGGGTCACCCCTCCACTTT | CASSLGTRGSPLHF
NA | NA | TRBJ1-6 | TRBV19 | TGTGCCAGTAGAAGGGAAGGGGATTCACCCCTCCACTTT | CASRREGDSPLHF
NA | NA | TRBJ1-5 | TRBV6-1 | TGTGCCAGCAGTGAAGCCAGGCCCCAGCATTTT | CASSEARPQHF
NA | NA | TRBJ2-2 | TRBV19 | TGTGCCAGTGCGGGGTCCGGGAACCTCCCGACCGGGGAGCTGTTTTTT | CASAGSGNLPTGELFF
NA | NA | TRBJ1-5 | TRBV19 | TGTGCCAGTAGTATTTCACAACTCAATCAGCCCCAGCATTTT | CASSISQLNQPQHF
NA | NA | TRBJ2-1 | TRBV6-5 | TGTGCCAGCAGTCTAAAGGGACTTTCCAACAATGAGCAGTTCTTC | CASSLKGLSNNEQFF
NA | TRBD1 | TRBJ2-7 | TRBV19 | TGTGCCAGTAGTACCACGGGACAGAACTACGAGCAGTACTTC | CASSTTGQNYEQYF
NA | TRBD2 | TRBJ2-1 | TRBV10-2 | TGCGCCAGCAGGGGAGGCGGGGGGACATACAATGAGCAGTTCTTC | CASRGGGGTYNEQFF
NA | TRBD2 | TRBJ2-5 | TRBV6-5 | TGTGCCAGCAGTTACGATCCTGGGACTAGCGGCGGGACCCAGTACTTC | CASSYDPGTSGGTQYF
NA | NA | TRBJ1-1 | TRBV11-2 | TGTGCCAGCAGCTTAGAAAGGACTATTACGGCTGAAGCTTTCTTT | CASSLERTITAEAFF
NA | NA | TRBJ1-1 | TRBV5-1 | TGCGCCAGCAGCTTACCGGGGGTGAACACTGAAGCTTTCTTT | CASSLPGVNTEAFF
once | NA | TRBJ1-2 | TRBV10-3 | TGTGCCATCAGTGAGTCCCAGGTTGTTCGTGGCTACACCTTC | CAISESQVVRGYTF
once | NA | TRBJ2-2 | TRBV5-1 | TGCGCCAGCAGCTCCGGCAGGGGTACCGGGGAGCTGTTTTTT | CASSSGRGTGELFF
few | TRBD1 | TRBJ1-2 | TRBV18 | TGTGCCAGCTCAACAGGACAGGGCACAAGGAGCTACACCTTC | CASSTGQGTRSYTF
once | NA | TRBJ1-1 | TRBV5-1 | TGCGCCAGCAGCCCAGGGTACACTGAAGCTTTCTTT | CASSPGYTEAFF
NA | NA | TRBJ2-7 | TRBV13 | TGTGCCAGCACTTCTACAGGGAGCTCCTACGAGCAGTACTTC | CASTSTGSSYEQYF
NA | NA | TRBJ2-7 | TRBV19 | TGTGCCAGTGAAGACTCGAGCTCCTACGAGCAGTACTTC | CASEDSSSYEQYF
NA | TRBD1 | TRBJ2-7 | TRBV18 | TGTGCCAGCTCCCCAGGACAGGGGAAGAACGAGCAGTACTTC | CASSPGQGKNEQYF